This TCR beta chain emerged from a study of cytotoxic CD8 clonotypes in ibrutinib-treated CLL. Measured with immunoSEQ multiplex PCR; TCRdb has only the in-frame clones, and not every one. The data hold fewer than 400,000 clones, with roughly 71% observed a single time. The CDR3 covers 15 residues. Per germline, CDR1 SGHTA and CDR2 FQGNSA. V shed 2 bases, J shed 5 bases, and the junction held 8 bases outside the gene matches. The chain joins TRBV7-2 to TRBJ1-2; 7 nucleotides line up with TRBD1. The TCR sequence derives from a human donor with chronic lymphocytic leukemia. The starting material was PBMCs, obtained after 36 months of ibrutinib treatment. The CDR3 sequence is CASSLRDRKAYGYTF. CDR3 coding DNA: TGTGCCAGCAGCTTAAGGGACAGAAAAGCGTATGGCTACACCTTC.